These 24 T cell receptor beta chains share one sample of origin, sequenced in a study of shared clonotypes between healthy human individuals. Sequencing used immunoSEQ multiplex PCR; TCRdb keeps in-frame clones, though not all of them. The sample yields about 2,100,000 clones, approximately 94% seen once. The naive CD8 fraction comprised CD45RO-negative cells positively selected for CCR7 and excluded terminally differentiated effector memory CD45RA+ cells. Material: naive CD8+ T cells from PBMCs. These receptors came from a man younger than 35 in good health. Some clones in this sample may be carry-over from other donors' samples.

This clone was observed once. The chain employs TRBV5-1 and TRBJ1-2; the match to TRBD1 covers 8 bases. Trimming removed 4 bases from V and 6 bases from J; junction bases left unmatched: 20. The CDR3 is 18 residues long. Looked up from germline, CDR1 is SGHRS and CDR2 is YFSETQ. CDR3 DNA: TGCGCCAGCAGCCTAGGTCGACCAATGGACAGGGTAGAGCATGGCTACACCTTC. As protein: CASSLGRPMDRVEHGYTF.

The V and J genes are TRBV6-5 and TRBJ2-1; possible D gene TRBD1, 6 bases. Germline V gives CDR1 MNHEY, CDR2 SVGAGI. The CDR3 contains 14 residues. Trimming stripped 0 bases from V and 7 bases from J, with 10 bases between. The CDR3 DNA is TGTGCCAGCAGTTACTCCGGGACACTGAATGAGCAGTTCTTC. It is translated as CASSYSGTLNEQFF.

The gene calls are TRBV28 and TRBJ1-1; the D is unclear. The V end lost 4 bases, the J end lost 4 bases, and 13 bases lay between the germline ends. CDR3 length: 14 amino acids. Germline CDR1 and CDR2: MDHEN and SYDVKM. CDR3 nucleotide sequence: TGTGCCAGCAGTTCGCTGGTGGAAGGCACTGAAGCTTTCTTT. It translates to CASSSLVEGTEAFF. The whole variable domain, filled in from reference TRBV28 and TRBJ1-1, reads DVKVTQSSRYLVKRTGEKVFLECVQDMDHENMFWYRQDPGLGLRLIYFSYDVKMKEKGDIPEGYSVSREKKERFSLILESASTNQTSMYLCASSSLVEGTEAFFGQGTRLTVV.

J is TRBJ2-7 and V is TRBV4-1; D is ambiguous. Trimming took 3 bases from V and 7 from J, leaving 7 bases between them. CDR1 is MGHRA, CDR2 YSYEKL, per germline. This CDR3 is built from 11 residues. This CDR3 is CASSHTGEQYF. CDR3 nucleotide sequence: TGCGCCAGCAGCCACACGGGTGAGCAGTACTTC.

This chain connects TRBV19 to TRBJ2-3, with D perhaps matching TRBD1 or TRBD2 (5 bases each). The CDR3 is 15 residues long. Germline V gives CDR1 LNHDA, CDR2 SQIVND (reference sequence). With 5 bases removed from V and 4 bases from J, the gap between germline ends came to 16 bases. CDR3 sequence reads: CASSFRGRRADTQYF. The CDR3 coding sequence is TGTGCCAGTAGTTTTAGGGGCAGGCGGGCAGATACGCAGTATTTT.

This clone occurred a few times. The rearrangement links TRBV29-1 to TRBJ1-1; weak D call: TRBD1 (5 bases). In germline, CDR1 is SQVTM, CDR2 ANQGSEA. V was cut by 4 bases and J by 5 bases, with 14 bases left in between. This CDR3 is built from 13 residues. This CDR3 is CSVGGTHMTEAFF. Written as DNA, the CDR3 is TGCAGCGTTGGGGGGACGCATATGACTGAAGCTTTCTTT.

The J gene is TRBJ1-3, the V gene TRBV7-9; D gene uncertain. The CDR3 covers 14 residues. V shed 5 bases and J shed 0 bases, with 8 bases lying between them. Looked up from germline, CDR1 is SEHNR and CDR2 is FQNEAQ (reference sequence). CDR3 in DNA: TGTGCCAGCAGCCTCATCAGCTCTGGAAACACCATATATTTT. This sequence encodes CASSLISSGNTIYF.

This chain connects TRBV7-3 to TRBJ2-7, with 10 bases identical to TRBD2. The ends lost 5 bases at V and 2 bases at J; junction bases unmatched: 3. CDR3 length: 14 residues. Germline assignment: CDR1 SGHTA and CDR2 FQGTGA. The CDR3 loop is CASSPGLATYEQYF. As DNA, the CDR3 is TGTGCCAGCAGCCCGGGACTAGCGACCTACGAGCAGTACTTC.

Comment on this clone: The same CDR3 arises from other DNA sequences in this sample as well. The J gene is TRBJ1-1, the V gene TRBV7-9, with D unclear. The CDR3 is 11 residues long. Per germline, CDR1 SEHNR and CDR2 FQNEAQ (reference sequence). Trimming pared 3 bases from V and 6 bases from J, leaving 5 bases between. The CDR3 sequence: CASSFLAEAFF. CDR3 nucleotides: TGTGCCAGCAGCTTCTTAGCTGAAGCTTTCTTT.

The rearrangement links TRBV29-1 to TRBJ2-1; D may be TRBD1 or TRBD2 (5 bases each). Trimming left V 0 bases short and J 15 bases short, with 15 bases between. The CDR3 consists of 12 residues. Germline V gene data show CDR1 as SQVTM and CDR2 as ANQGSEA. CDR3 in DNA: TGCAGCGTTGAAGATATCGGGACGGGGCGGTTCTTC. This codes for CSVEDIGTGRFF.

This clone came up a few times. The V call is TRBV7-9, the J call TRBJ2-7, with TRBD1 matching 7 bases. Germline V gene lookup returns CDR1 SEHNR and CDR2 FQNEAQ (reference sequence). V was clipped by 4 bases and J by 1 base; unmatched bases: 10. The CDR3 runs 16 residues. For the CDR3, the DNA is TGTGCCAGCAGCTCGATTGGACAGGCAATGTCCTACGAGCAGTACTTC. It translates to CASSSIGQAMSYEQYF.

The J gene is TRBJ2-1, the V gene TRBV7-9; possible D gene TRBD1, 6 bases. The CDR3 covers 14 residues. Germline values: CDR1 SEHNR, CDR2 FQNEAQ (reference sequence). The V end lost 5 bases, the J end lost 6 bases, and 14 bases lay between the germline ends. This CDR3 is CASSAAGTRNEQFF. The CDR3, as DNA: TGTGCCAGCAGCGCCGCAGGGACACGCAATGAGCAGTTCTTC. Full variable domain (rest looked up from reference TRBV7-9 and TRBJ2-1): DTGVSQNPRHKITKRGQNVTFRCDPISEHNRLYWYRQTLGQGPEFLTYFQNEAQLEKSRLLSDRFSAERPKGSFSTLEIQRTEQGDSAMYLCASSAAGTRNEQFFGPGTRLTVL.

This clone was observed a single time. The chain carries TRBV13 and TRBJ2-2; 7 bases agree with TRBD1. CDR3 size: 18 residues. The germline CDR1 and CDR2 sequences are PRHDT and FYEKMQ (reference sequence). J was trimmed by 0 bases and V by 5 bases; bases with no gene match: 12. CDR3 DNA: TGTGCCAGCAGCGTCCATCCGGGACAGATACCGAACACCGGGGAGCTGTTTTTT. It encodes CASSVHPGQIPNTGELFF.

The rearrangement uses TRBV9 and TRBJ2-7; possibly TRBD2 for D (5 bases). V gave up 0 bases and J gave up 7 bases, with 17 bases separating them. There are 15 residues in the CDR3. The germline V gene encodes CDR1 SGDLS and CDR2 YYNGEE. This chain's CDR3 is CASSVDRSGSGEQYF. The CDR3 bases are TGTGCCAGCAGCGTAGATAGGAGTGGCTCGGGGGAGCAGTACTTC.

The CDR3 nucleotides are TGCGCCTGCCGGGCCCGGGGCCAAGAGACCCAGTACTTC. This sequence encodes CACRARGQETQYF. V and J are TRBV10-2 and TRBJ2-5; maybe TRBD2 (5 bases). The CDR3 runs 13 residues. The ends were cut back, 11 bases at V and 1 base at J, with 14 bases in the middle. The germline V gene has CDR1 WSHSY and CDR2 SAAADI.

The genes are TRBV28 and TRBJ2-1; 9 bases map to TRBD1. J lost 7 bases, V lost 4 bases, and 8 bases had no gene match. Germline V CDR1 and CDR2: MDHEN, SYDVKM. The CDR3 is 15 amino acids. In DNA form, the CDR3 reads TGTGCCAGCAGTTGGAGCGGGACAGGGAGAAATGAGCAGTTCTTC. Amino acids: CASSWSGTGRNEQFF.

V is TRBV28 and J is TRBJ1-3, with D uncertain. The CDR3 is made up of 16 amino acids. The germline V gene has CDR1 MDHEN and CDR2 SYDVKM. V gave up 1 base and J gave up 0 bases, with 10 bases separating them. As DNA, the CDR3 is TGTGCCAGCAGTTTATCCCCAGTTAACTCTGGAAACACCATATATTTT. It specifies CASSLSPVNSGNTIYF.

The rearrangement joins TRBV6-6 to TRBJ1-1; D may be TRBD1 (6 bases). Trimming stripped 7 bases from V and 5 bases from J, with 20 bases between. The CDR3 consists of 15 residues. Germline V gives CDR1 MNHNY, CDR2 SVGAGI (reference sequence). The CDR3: CASTPRLGARTEAFF. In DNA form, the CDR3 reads TGTGCCAGCACCCCCCGCTTGGGGGCGCGGACTGAAGCTTTCTTT.

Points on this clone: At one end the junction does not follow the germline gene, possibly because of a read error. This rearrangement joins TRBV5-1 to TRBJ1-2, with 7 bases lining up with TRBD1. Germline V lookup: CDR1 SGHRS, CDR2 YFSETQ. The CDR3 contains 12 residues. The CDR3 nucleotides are TGCGCCAGCAGCTCCTACGGACAGGAAGCCCTCTTC. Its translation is CASSSYGQEALF.

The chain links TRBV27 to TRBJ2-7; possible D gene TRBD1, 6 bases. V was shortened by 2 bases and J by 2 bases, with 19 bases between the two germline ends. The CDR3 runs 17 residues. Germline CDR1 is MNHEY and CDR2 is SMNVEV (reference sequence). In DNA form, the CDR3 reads TGTGCCAGCAGTTTACTCTCCGACAGGACTGGGACCTACGAGCAGTACTTC. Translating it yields CASSLLSDRTGTYEQYF.

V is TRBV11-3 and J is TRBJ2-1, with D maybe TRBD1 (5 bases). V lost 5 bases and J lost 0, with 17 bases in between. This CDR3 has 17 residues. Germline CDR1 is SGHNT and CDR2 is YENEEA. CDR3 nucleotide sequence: TGTGCCAGCAGCCCACCTGGGGCGACCAGCTCCTACAATGAGCAGTTCTTC. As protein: CASSPPGATSSYNEQFF. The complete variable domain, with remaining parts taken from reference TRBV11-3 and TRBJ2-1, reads EAGVVQSPRYKIIEKKQPVAFWCNPISGHNTLYWYLQNLGQGPELLIRYENEEAVDDSQLPKDRFSAERLKGVDSTLKIQPAELGDSAVYLCASSPPGATSSYNEQFFGPGTRLTVL.

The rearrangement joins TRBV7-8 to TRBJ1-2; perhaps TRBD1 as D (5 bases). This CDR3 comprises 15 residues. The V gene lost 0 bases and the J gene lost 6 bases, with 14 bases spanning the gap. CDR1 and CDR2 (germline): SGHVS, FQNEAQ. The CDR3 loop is CASSLALAGRDGYTF. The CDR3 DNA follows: TGTGCCAGCAGCTTAGCGCTTGCAGGGAGAGATGGCTACACCTTC. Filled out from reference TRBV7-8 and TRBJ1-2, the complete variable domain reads GAGVSQSPRYKVAKRGQDVALRCDPISGHVSLFWYQQALGQGPEFLTYFQNEAQLDKSGLPSDRFFAERPEGSVSTLKIQRTQQEDSAVYLCASSLALAGRDGYTFGSGTRLTVV.

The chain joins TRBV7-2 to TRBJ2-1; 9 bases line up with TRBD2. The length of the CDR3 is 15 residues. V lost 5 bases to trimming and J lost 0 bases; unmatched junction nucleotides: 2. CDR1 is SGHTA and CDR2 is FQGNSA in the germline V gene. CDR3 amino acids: CASSAGGSSYNEQFF. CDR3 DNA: TGTGCCAGCAGCGCGGGAGGGAGCTCCTACAATGAGCAGTTCTTC.

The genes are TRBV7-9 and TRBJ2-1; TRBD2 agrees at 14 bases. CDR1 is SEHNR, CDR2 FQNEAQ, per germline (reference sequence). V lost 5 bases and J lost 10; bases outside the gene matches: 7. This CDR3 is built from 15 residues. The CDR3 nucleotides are TGTGCCAGCAGCCCCCCCGGGACTAGCGGGAGAGAGCAGTTCTTC. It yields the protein CASSPPGTSGREQFF.